These 10 T cell receptor beta chains came from one sample sequenced in a study of T cells in Graves' hyperthyroidism and ophthalmopathy. TCR beta CDR3 regions were amplified from RNA. An initial round of RT-PCR targeting the TCR CDR3 relied on the HTBI primer set. TCRdb independently ran MiXCR on the multiplex PCR reads; one entry per CDR3 protein. The table lists roughly 100,000 distinct CDR3 sequences, just over 50% of them singletons. The specimen sequenced was blood. These receptors came from a middle-aged woman with Graves' hyperthyroidism.

Regarding this clonotype: No DNA is shown, since the ends of the CDR3 on it are uncertain; the CDR3 is the one TCRdb lists. The gene calls are TRBV29-1 and TRBJ2-2. Germline V lookup: CDR1 SQVTM, CDR2 ANQGSEA. The CDR3 contains 16 residues when both ends are counted. The CDR3 protein is CSVVDPRGYTFGELFF.

The chain links TRBV29-1 to TRBJ2-7, with D possibly matching TRBD2 (6 bases). Germline CDR1 is SQVTM and CDR2 is ANQGSEA. The CDR3 totals 11 residues. This CDR3 reads CSFREDYEQYF. The CDR3 region has the DNA TGCAGTTTCAGGGAGGACTACGAGCAGTACTTC.

At least ten counts were recorded for this clonotype. The gene calls are TRBV9 and TRBJ2-7; maybe TRBD1 (5 bases). The CDR3 sequence is 13 residues long. With 0 bases removed from V and 10 bases from J, the gap between germline ends came to 14 bases. Germline CDR1 SGDLS, CDR2 YYNGEE. CDR3 amino acids: CASSVGGTGIQYF. The CDR3, as DNA: TGTGCCAGCAGCGTAGGGGGAACAGGTATTCAGTACTTC.

In regard to this clonotype: The CDR3 end shows no conserved phenylalanine or tryptophan, and so a read error is likely. The rearrangement uses TRBV7-9 and TRBJ2-5; 14 nucleotides agree with TRBD2. The J call is uncertain, as TRBJ2-7 better fits the DNA end. This CDR3 contains 16 residues. Germline loops: CDR1 SEHNR, CDR2 FQNEAQ (reference sequence). The CDR3 nucleotides are TGTGCCAGCAGCTTAGGACTAGCGGGAGGGCGGTACGAGCAGTACCTC. This sequence encodes CASSLGLAGGRYEQYL.

In its sample, this clonotype was seen many times. The V gene is TRBV27, the J gene TRBJ2-7; the D gene is possibly TRBD2 (6 bases). The germline V and J ends were trimmed by 11 bases and 6 bases, with 23 bases remaining between them. In germline, CDR1 is MNHEY, CDR2 SMNVEV (reference sequence). CDR3 length: 14 amino acids. The CDR3 coding sequence is TGTGCCTCCGCCCCACTAGCTAATCAGGTCGAGCAGTACTTC. The encoded protein is CASAPLANQVEQYF.

This clonotype was observed at least ten times. The rearrangement uses TRBV20-1 and TRBJ2-3, with 14 bases lining up with TRBD2. The CDR3 sequence is 18 residues long. V dropped 3 bases and J dropped 0; count of bases not matched to a gene: 8. Germline assignment: CDR1 DFQATT and CDR2 SNEGSKA (reference sequence). CDR3 region: CSASATSGRAVSTDTQYF. The DNA of the CDR3 is TGCAGTGCTAGCGCGACTAGCGGGAGGGCCGTTAGCACAGATACGCAGTATTTT.

Ten or more counts support this clonotype. The chain carries TRBV19 and TRBJ2-2; D remains unclear. V was pared by 0 bases and J by 7 bases, with 6 bases between. Germline CDR1 reads LNHDA; CDR2 reads SQIVND (reference sequence). This CDR3 region has 13 residues. The CDR3 protein is CASSIEGLGELFF. CDR3 nucleotide sequence: TGTGCCAGTAGTATAGAAGGGCTCGGGGAGCTGTTTTTT.

V gene TRBV29-1 combines with J gene TRBJ2-5; D unresolved. This CDR3 is built from 8 residues. Germline CDR1 is SQVTM and CDR2 is ANQGSEA. The CDR3 reads CREETQYF. The CDR3 nucleotides read TGCAGGGAAGAGACCCAGTACTTC.

The table lists this clonotype with many counts. V gene TRBV20-1 combines with J gene TRBJ1-2; the match to TRBD1 covers 8 bases. The junction had 6 bases not matched to a gene; V was cut back by 4 bases and J by 2 bases. Germline V gene sequence: CDR1 DFQATT, CDR2 SNEGSKA (reference sequence). The CDR3 extends over 14 amino acids. CDR3 loop: CSANDRGRNYGYTF. In DNA, the CDR3 is TGCAGTGCTAACGACAGGGGAAGAAACTATGGCTACACCTTC.

This clonotype occurred many times. This rearrangement joins TRBV5-5 to TRBJ1-2, with D perhaps matching TRBD1 (6 bases). The CDR3 is made up of 15 amino acids. Deletions cut 0 bases from V and 5 bases from J, with 14 bases between. Germline V lookup: CDR1 SGHKS, CDR2 YYEKEE (reference sequence). The CDR3 loop is CASSLDWGQRYGYTF. The CDR3, as DNA: TGTGCCAGCAGCTTGGATTGGGGGCAGAGGTATGGCTACACCTTC.